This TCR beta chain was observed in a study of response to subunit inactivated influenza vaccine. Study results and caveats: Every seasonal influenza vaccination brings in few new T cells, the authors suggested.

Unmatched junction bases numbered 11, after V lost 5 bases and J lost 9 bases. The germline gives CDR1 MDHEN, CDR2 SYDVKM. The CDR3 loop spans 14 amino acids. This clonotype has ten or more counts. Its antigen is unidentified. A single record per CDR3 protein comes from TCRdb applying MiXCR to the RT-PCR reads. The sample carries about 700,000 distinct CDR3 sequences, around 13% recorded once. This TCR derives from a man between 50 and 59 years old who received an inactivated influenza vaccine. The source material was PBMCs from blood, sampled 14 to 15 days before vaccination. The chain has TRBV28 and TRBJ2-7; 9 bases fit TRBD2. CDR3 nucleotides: TGTGCCAGCAGTAGACTAGCGGCCGTAGTGAGGCAGTACTTC. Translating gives CASSRLAAVVRQYF.